This passage covers 11 T cell receptor beta chains from one sample sequenced in a study of tumor-infiltrating lymphocytes in localized non-small cell lung cancer. Libraries were prepared by immunoSEQ multiplex PCR; TCRdb keeps only in-frame clonotypes and omits some of them. The sample holds 12,000 or so clones, less than 90% seen once. The sequenced material came from lung tumor tissue. The receptors come from a human donor with non-small cell lung cancer.

The chain recombines TRBV6-6 with TRBJ2-5, with D hard to call. In germline, CDR1 is MNHNY, CDR2 SVGAGI (reference sequence). The CDR3 contains 14 residues. Trimming cost V 5 bases and J 2 bases, with 12 bases left between them. The CDR3 region has the DNA TGTGCCAGCAGTCCCCCGACATTACAAGAGACCCAGTACTTC. It translates to CASSPPTLQETQYF.

The sample holds a few counts of this clone. The genes are TRBV5-1 and TRBJ2-3; unclear D gene. V was pared by 0 bases and J by 1 base, with 9 bases between. Germline loops: CDR1 SGHRS, CDR2 YFSETQ. The CDR3 sequence is 15 residues long. CDR3 coding DNA: TGCGCCAGCAGCTTGGAAGGGTGGGGCACAGATACGCAGTATTTT. Amino acid sequence: CASSLEGWGTDTQYF.

The chain uses TRBV7-2 and TRBJ2-3, with 9 bases lining up with TRBD2. The CDR3 covers 16 residues. Germline V gene data show CDR1 as SGHTA and CDR2 as FQGNSA. V lost 7 bases and J lost 2; bases outside the gene matches: 10. The DNA for the CDR3 is TGTGCCAGCACCCGGGTGGCGGGGGGGTTCACAGATACGCAGTATTTT. It yields the protein CASTRVAGGFTDTQYF.

By its share, this clone is medium-sized. V usage is TRBV30 and J usage is TRBJ2-2; D tentatively fits TRBD1 or TRBD2 (5 bases each). The CDR3 spans 15 residues. Germline CDR1 is GTSNPN and CDR2 is SVGIG (reference sequence). Deletions cut 2 bases from V and 0 bases from J, with 10 bases between. CDR3 region: CAWSYGTPNTGELFF. In nucleotides, the CDR3 is TGTGCCTGGAGTTACGGGACCCCGAACACCGGGGAGCTGTTTTTT.

The chain couples TRBV19 to TRBJ2-1; D is ambiguous. The germline V gene encodes CDR1 LNHDA and CDR2 SQIVND (reference sequence). This CDR3 is built from 15 residues. Deletions cut 5 bases from V and 5 bases from J, with 16 bases between. This CDR3 is CASSLVQKWDNEQFF. In nucleotides, the CDR3 is TGTGCCAGTAGTCTCGTTCAGAAATGGGACAATGAGCAGTTCTTC.

V and J are TRBV15 and TRBJ1-6; D gene ambiguous. This CDR3 has 15 residues. Between the trimmed V and J ends, which lost 5 bases and 1 base, there was a span of 9 bases. Per the germline V gene, CDR1 is LNHNV and CDR2 is YYDKDF (reference sequence). Here the CDR3 DNA reads TGTGCCACCAGCCCCTCTAAATCCTATAATTCACCCCTCCACTTT. Protein product: CATSPSKSYNSPLHF. The entire variable domain, with the rest obtained from reference TRBV15 and TRBJ1-6, is as follows: DAMVIQNPRYQVTQFGKPVTLSCSQTLNHNVMYWYQQKSSQAPKLLFHYYDKDFNNEADTPDNFQSRRPNTSFCFLDIRSPGLGDTAMYLCATSPSKSYNSPLHFGNGTRLTVT.

The chain has TRBV5-1 and TRBJ2-1; 13 bases are a match to TRBD2. V gave up 4 bases and J gave up 8 bases; unmatched junction bases: 15. CDR1 SGHRS and CDR2 YFSETQ come from the germline V gene. There are 18 residues in the CDR3. CDR3 DNA: TGCGCCAGCAGCCCGCGAAACCGGACTAGCGGGAGACGGTATGAGCAGTTCTTC. Protein sequence: CASSPRNRTSGRRYEQFF.

The chain combines TRBV6-6 with TRBJ2-4, with D perhaps matching TRBD2 (6 bases). Germline CDR1 MNHNY, CDR2 SVGAGI (reference sequence). V was clipped by 4 bases and J by 6 bases, with 19 bases between them. CDR3 length equals 16 residues. CDR3 sequence reads: CASSCRAGCEGNIQYF. The DNA for the CDR3 is TGTGCCAGCAGTTGTCGAGCGGGCTGCGAGGGAAACATTCAGTACTTC.

This clone was seen a single time. The chain employs TRBV5-6 and TRBJ2-7; no clear D. The germline CDR1 and CDR2 sequences are SGHDT and YYEEEE. Trimming stripped 3 bases from V and 3 bases from J, with 7 bases between. The CDR3 loop spans 12 amino acids. CDR3 sequence (DNA): TGTGCCAGCAGCTCACATCTCTACGAGCAGTACTTC. It translates to CASSSHLYEQYF.

The V gene is TRBV28, the J gene TRBJ1-5; D ambiguous. Trimming removed 3 bases at V and 5 bases at J, with 5 bases between. The CDR3 has 12 residues. Germline V gives CDR1 MDHEN, CDR2 SYDVKM. The CDR3 protein is CASSLVDQPQHF. The CDR3 nucleotides are TGTGCCAGCAGTTTGGTGGATCAGCCCCAGCATTTT.

The table lists this clone with a count of one. DNA of the CDR3: TGCGCCAGCAGCCTCGGGGGACTAGCGGCGTACAATGAGCAGTTCTTC. Its protein is CASSLGGLAAYNEQFF. The V and J genes are TRBV5-1 and TRBJ2-1, with 11 bases matching TRBD2. This CDR3 has 16 residues. After removal of 4 bases from V and 4 bases from J, the junction contained 7 bases not matched to a gene. CDR1 and CDR2 (germline): SGHRS, YFSETQ.